The rows below give T cell receptor beta chains drawn from one sample of a study of TIL therapy for anti-PD-1-resistant metastatic lung cancer. Clones were read by immunoSEQ multiplex PCR, and TCRdb kept only the in-frame ones, dropping some. The table lists tens of thousands of clones, roughly 84% of them singletons. Sequencing used blood, obtained at baseline. All receptors come from a person aged 25-79 years with non-small cell lung cancer. The CDR3 runs from the conserved cysteine through the conserved F or W. Each record gives: V gene, D gene, J gene, clone size, CDR3 length, CDR3 DNA, CDR3 protein. D genes are given only for firm matches. Not every row has a clone size; where given, it reads once, few, many or a size class.

V gene: TRBV6-5
D gene: -
J gene: TRBJ1-5
clone size: -
CDR3 length: 13
CDR3 DNA: TGTGCCAGCAGTTTCGGTGGCAATCAGCCCCAGCATTTT
CDR3 protein: CASSFGGNQPQHF

V gene: TRBV6-5
D gene: -
J gene: TRBJ2-7
clone size: -
CDR3 length: 12
CDR3 DNA: TGTGCCAGCAGTTACCCCCCCTACGAGCAGTACTTC
CDR3 protein: CASSYPPYEQYF

V gene: TRBV3-1/TRBV3-2
D gene: -
J gene: TRBJ1-5
clone size: -
CDR3 length: 13
CDR3 DNA: TGTGCCAGCAGCCAAGGGTCGAATCAGCCCCAGCATTTT
CDR3 protein: CASSQGSNQPQHF

V gene: TRBV5-1
D gene: -
J gene: TRBJ2-6
clone size: -
CDR3 length: 16
CDR3 DNA: TGCGCCAGCAGCCCGCAGGGGAACTCTGGGGCCAACGTCCTGACTTTC
CDR3 protein: CASSPQGNSGANVLTF

V gene: TRBV2
D gene: -
J gene: TRBJ1-1
clone size: -
CDR3 length: 18
CDR3 DNA: TGTGCCAGCATTCCCGCCCAAACCAGATCCAGGTCGGGGGTCGAAGCTTTCTTT
CDR3 protein: CASIPAQTRSRSGVEAFF

V gene: TRBV3-1/TRBV3-2
D gene: -
J gene: TRBJ2-7
clone size: -
CDR3 length: 12
CDR3 DNA: TGTGCCAGCAGCCTCGGGGCATACGAGCAGTACTTC
CDR3 protein: CASSLGAYEQYF

V gene: TRBV7-3
D gene: -
J gene: TRBJ2-3
clone size: -
CDR3 length: 15
CDR3 DNA: TGTGCCAGCAGCTTGAGGGGGATTAACACAGATACGCAGTATTTT
CDR3 protein: CASSLRGINTDTQYF

V gene: TRBV10-2
D gene: -
J gene: TRBJ1-1
clone size: -
CDR3 length: 14
CDR3 DNA: TGCGCCAGCAGTCGTCAAGGACTGAACACTGAAGCTTTCTTT
CDR3 protein: CASSRQGLNTEAFF

V gene: TRBV24-1
D gene: TRBD2
J gene: TRBJ2-7
clone size: -
CDR3 length: 15
CDR3 DNA: TGTGCCACCAGGAGAGCTAGCGGGAGGGTATACGAGCAGTACTTC
CDR3 protein: CATRRASGRVYEQYF

V gene: TRBV24-1
D gene: -
J gene: TRBJ2-1
clone size: -
CDR3 length: 17
CDR3 DNA: TGTGCCACCAGTGACCCCCCCGGGACCGGCCATGAGAATGAGCAGTTCTTC
CDR3 protein: CATSDPPGTGHENEQFF

V gene: TRBV6-5
D gene: TRBD1
J gene: TRBJ1-2
clone size: -
CDR3 length: 14
CDR3 DNA: TGTGCCAGCAGTTACAGGACAGGGGGAGAGGGCTACACCTTC
CDR3 protein: CASSYRTGGEGYTF

V gene: TRBV5-1
D gene: -
J gene: TRBJ2-5
clone size: once
CDR3 length: 15
CDR3 DNA: TGCGCCAGCAGCTTCGGTCGGATATCGCAAGAGACCCAGTACTTC
CDR3 protein: CASSFGRISQETQYF

V gene: TRBV29-1
D gene: -
J gene: TRBJ1-1
clone size: -
CDR3 length: 11
CDR3 DNA: TGCAGCGTTGAAATTAACACTGAAGCTTTCTTT
CDR3 protein: CSVEINTEAFF

V gene: TRBV19
D gene: TRBD1
J gene: TRBJ2-3
clone size: -
CDR3 length: 13
CDR3 DNA: TGTGCCAGTAGGATGGACAGGACAGATACGCAGTATTTT
CDR3 protein: CASRMDRTDTQYF

V gene: TRBV5-1
D gene: TRBD2
J gene: TRBJ2-5
clone size: -
CDR3 length: 14
CDR3 DNA: TGCGCCAGCAGCTTGATGGGGGGGAAAGAGACCCAGTACTTC
CDR3 protein: CASSLMGGKETQYF

V gene: TRBV27
D gene: -
J gene: TRBJ2-7
clone size: -
CDR3 length: 14
CDR3 DNA: TGTGCCAGCAAAGGAGGGGGTTACCCCTACGAGCAGTACTTC
CDR3 protein: CASKGGGYPYEQYF

V gene: TRBV19
D gene: -
J gene: TRBJ2-3
clone size: -
CDR3 length: 16
CDR3 DNA: TGTGCCAGTAGTACCCGGGACTCGGGCCCTGGGAATACGCAGTATTTT
CDR3 protein: CASSTRDSGPGNTQYF

V gene: TRBV6-2/TRBV6-3
D gene: -
J gene: TRBJ2-7
clone size: -
CDR3 length: 11
CDR3 DNA: TGTGCCAGCAGTACCGGGACCGAGCAGTACTTC
CDR3 protein: CASSTGTEQYF

V gene: TRBV5-1
D gene: TRBD2
J gene: TRBJ2-3
clone size: once
CDR3 length: 17
CDR3 DNA: TGCGCCAGCAGCTTGGAGGCTAGCGGGACCTCCACAGATACGCAGTATTTT
CDR3 protein: CASSLEASGTSTDTQYF

V gene: TRBV3-1/TRBV3-2
D gene: -
J gene: TRBJ1-2
clone size: -
CDR3 length: 14
CDR3 DNA: TGTGCCAGCAGCCAAGCCCAGACAGTCGGTGGCTACACCTTC
CDR3 protein: CASSQAQTVGGYTF

V gene: TRBV18
D gene: TRBD1
J gene: TRBJ2-2
clone size: -
CDR3 length: 15
CDR3 DNA: TGTGCCAGCTCACCTGGGACAGGGATCACCGGGGAGCTGTTTTTT
CDR3 protein: CASSPGTGITGELFF

V gene: TRBV9
D gene: -
J gene: TRBJ2-4
clone size: -
CDR3 length: 16
CDR3 DNA: TGTGCCAGCAGCCCTACCTTGGGCCTAGCCAAAAACATTCAGTACTTC
CDR3 protein: CASSPTLGLAKNIQYF

V gene: TRBV7-6
D gene: TRBD1
J gene: TRBJ1-6
clone size: -
CDR3 length: 14
CDR3 DNA: TGTGCCAGCAGCTTAGAACAGGGGAATTCACCCCTCCACTTT
CDR3 protein: CASSLEQGNSPLHF

V gene: TRBV7-9
D gene: -
J gene: TRBJ2-1
clone size: -
CDR3 length: 12
CDR3 DNA: TGTGCCGAGGAACGGACGGACAATGAGCAGTTCTTC
CDR3 protein: CAEERTDNEQFF

V gene: TRBV4-1
D gene: -
J gene: TRBJ1-5
clone size: -
CDR3 length: 14
CDR3 DNA: TGCGCCAGCAGCAAAGGGGATAGCAATCAGCCCCAGCATTTT
CDR3 protein: CASSKGDSNQPQHF

V gene: TRBV21-1
D gene: -
J gene: TRBJ2-7
clone size: -
CDR3 length: 16
CDR3 DNA: TGTGCCAGCAGCGACCCGACAGCTACTAGGGGCTACGAGCAGTACTTC
CDR3 protein: CASSDPTATRGYEQYF

V gene: TRBV7-2
D gene: TRBD1
J gene: TRBJ1-2
clone size: -
CDR3 length: 19
CDR3 DNA: TGTGCCAGCAGCTTAAGTTTTTTGACAGGGGATGATTTTAACTATGGCTACACCTTC
CDR3 protein: CASSLSFLTGDDFNYGYTF

V gene: TRBV5-1
D gene: -
J gene: TRBJ1-5
clone size: -
CDR3 length: 13
CDR3 DNA: TGCGCCAGCAGCTTGGAAAGTGGTCAGCCCCAGCATTTT
CDR3 protein: CASSLESGQPQHF

V gene: TRBV15
D gene: TRBD1
J gene: TRBJ2-2
clone size: -
CDR3 length: 15
CDR3 DNA: TGTGCCACCAGCAGCGGACAGGAATCCACCGGGGAGCTGTTTTTT
CDR3 protein: CATSSGQESTGELFF